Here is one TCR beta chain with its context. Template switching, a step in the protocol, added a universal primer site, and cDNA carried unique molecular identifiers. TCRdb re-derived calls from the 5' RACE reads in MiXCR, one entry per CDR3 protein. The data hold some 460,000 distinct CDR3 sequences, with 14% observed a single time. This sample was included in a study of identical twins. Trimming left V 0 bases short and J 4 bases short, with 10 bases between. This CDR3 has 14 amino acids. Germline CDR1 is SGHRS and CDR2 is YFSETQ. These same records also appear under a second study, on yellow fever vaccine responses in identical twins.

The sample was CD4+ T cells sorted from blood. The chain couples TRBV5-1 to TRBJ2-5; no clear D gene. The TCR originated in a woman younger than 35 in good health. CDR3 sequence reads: CASSLAGRLETQYF. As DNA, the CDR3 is TGCGCCAGCAGCTTGGCCGGCCGGCTAGAGACCCAGTACTTC.